The present TCR beta chain was sequenced within a study of T-cell reconstitution after alpha-beta-depleted transplantation in children. Using unique molecular identifiers, the investigators prepared the TCRbeta library. TCRdb analysed the PCR reads with MiXCR anew, one entry per CDR3 protein. The sample holds about 410,000 distinct CDR3 sequences, roughly 22% seen once. Looked up from germline, CDR1 is SQVTM and CDR2 is ANQGSEA. Between the trimmed V and J ends, which lost 4 bases and 5 bases, there was a span of 12 bases. The CDR3 is 13 residues long. This clonotype was sampled from a human donor who donated a stem cell graft to a child with acute myeloid leukemia. This chain links TRBV29-1 with TRBJ1-5; D may be TRBD1 (5 bases). The specimen comprised PBMCs from the stem cell graft donor, sampled from the stem cell graft. The CDR3: CSVGRGADQPQHF. CDR3 coding DNA: TGCAGCGTTGGCCGCGGGGCGGATCAGCCCCAGCATTTT.